This T cell receptor (beta chain) was sequenced during a study of blood T cells in healthy people across ages. Study results and caveats: Naive T cell percentage showed a strong correlation with TCR beta diversity. The study could not conclusively compare naive and antigen-experienced cells, given its unsorted PBMCs.

In its sample, this clonotype was seen a few times. As yet, its antigen is unknown. The V gene's germline CDR1 is SGDLS and CDR2 YYNGEE. This CDR3 region has 14 residues. V gave up 3 bases and J gave up 5 bases, with 15 bases separating them. A second roughly 6 to 11 cycle PCR used barcoded and J-beta primers. Each CDR3 protein gets one entry after TCRdb re-called the 5' RACE reads with MiXCR. The sample holds over 1,300,000 distinct CDR3 sequences; around 59% are singletons and the top ten take under 8.5%. Sequencing was carried out using blood. The sequence derives from a man in his late teens or twenties in good health. The chain couples TRBV9 to TRBJ2-7, with D perhaps TRBD2 (6 bases). The CDR3 DNA follows: TGTGCCAGCAGCGCCAGGATGACTAGGAACGAGCAGTACTTC. Its protein is CASSARMTRNEQYF.